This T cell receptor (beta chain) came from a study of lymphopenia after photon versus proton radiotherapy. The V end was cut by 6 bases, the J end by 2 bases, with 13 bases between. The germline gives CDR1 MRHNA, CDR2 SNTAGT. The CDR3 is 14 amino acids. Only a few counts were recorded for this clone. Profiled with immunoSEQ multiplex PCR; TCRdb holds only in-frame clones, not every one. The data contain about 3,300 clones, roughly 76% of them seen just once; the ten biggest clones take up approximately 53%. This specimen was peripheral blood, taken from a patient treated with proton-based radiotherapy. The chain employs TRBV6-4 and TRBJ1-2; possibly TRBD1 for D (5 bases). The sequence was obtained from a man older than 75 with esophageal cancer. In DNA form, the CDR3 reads TGTGCCAGCAGGACCGCGGGGGGGAACTATGGCTACACCTTC. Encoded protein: CASRTAGGNYGYTF.